This TCR beta chain came from a study of control samples from healthy donors and cancer patients. The CDR3 spans 15 residues. Trimming stripped 0 bases from V and 7 bases from J, with 13 bases between. Germline V gene lookup returns CDR1 LNHNV and CDR2 YYDKDF (reference sequence). Here immunoSEQ multiplex PCR was the method, and the copy in TCRdb shows in-frame clones only, minus some. This sample carries approximately 140,000 clones, approximately 94% of them seen once, and the ten largest clones take about 12%. This clonotype originated in a man aged 40-50 years in good health. The rearrangement uses TRBV15 and TRBJ2-1; no firm D call. Input material: blood. In nucleotides, the CDR3 is TGTGCCACCAGCAGAGATCTAGGTCTAGGAAATGAGCAGTTCTTC. The encoded protein is CATSRDLGLGNEQFF.